This T cell receptor (beta chain) is from a study of blood T cell repertoires in COVID-19 (dated by TCRdb to between 2020 and 2021). About the investigation overall: Samples covering the acute and convalescent phases of COVID-19 were provided by collaborators in the United States, Italy and Spain. The repertoires were released in a freely available public database meant as a resource for research on the immune response to SARS-CoV-2. Deeply sampled blood TCRbeta repertoires from subjects exposed to, actively infected with, or recovered from COVID-19 were included in the dataset. The sample metadata nearly always contained a de-identified subject ID, COVID-19 status, age in years and sex. The material from the prospective study consisted of cDNA or gDNA derived from T cells, B-cell-depleted T cells, or PBMCs. The samples were drawn from the first 160 participants of the ongoing ImmuneRACE study and from 950 to 1,500 subjects provided by 6 global collaborators. Where HLA class I and class II types were available, the types were taken from metadata supplied by the sample provider, not from assay-based typing.

Relative to germline, V is 5 bases shorter and J is 1 base shorter, with 11 bases between their ends. The CDR3 measures 14 amino acids from cysteine to phenylalanine. Only the CDR3 region is kept as DNA, spanning 42 bases read in frame from base 1. From the germline V gene (reference sequence), CDR1 is LNHDA and CDR2 is SQIVND. A note on this clone: Its binding antigen is unknown. No quality values exist for individual bases; no much larger clone is one base distant.

What the research found in general, with its limitations: The quantity of clinical and demographic metadata differed by source and by participant and was supplied without curation.

TCRbeta CDR3 regions were amplified from genomic DNA using the immunoSEQ Assay, a bias-controlled multiplex PCR. In the original analysis: The number of nucleated cells in each sample was estimated from the amplification of reference gene primers within the assay. Sequence reads were collapsed and filtered to measure the absolute abundance of every unique TCRbeta CDR3 rearrangement. For each sample, productive Simpson clonality was calculated as the square root of Simpson's diversity index over productive rearrangements. TCRdb obtained this table from immuneACCESS and retained in-frame rearrangements with V and J assigned. These tables miss some clones; where compared with another copy, unresolved V genes account for less than half of the shortfall, and the remainder is unexplained. Clone size and the V and J calls come from that table; the DNA yielded D and trimming. The sample table lists about 180,000 clones, roughly 87% of them with a count of one. Together, the top ten hold 1.6% of the sample.

Collaborating institutions collected whole blood in K2EDTA tubes following their own protocols. For TCRbeta analysis, collaborators shipped samples in one of three forms: frozen whole blood, isolated PBMCs, or DNA extracted from either of those sample types. The receptor comes from a woman between 50 and 59 years old with acute or convalescent COVID-19. The rearranged segments are TRBV19 and TRBJ2-5; perhaps TRBD2 is the D gene, with 5 bases matching. Input material: peripheral blood. The nucleotides read TGTGCCAGTAGTCCCCGACGGGGCCAAGAGACCCAGTACTTC. The encoded protein is CASSPRRGQETQYF.